Listed below are T cell receptor beta chains from one sample, sequenced in a study of shared clonotypes between healthy human individuals. Repertoires were generated with immunoSEQ multiplex PCR, while TCRdb's copy carries only in-frame clones and drops some. Of millions of clones listed, over 85% are singletons. What was sequenced was naive CD8+ T cells sorted from blood. All receptors derive from a man between 18 and 35 years old in good health. Both conserved end residues are part of each CDR3. Fields, in order: V gene, D gene, J gene, clone size, CDR3 DNA, CDR3 protein. D genes are given only for firm matches. The size field is filled for only some rows; it gives once, few, many or a size class.

V: TRBV29-1; D: .; J: TRBJ1-1; size: .; DNA: TGCAGCGCCCTGACAGTGGTCGCTGAAGCTTTCTTT; CDR3: CSALTVVAEAFF
V: TRBV6-5; D: .; J: TRBJ1-2; size: .; DNA: TGTGCCAGCAGTTTGGATGGGGGAGGCTACACCTTC; CDR3: CASSLDGGGYTF
V: TRBV13; D: .; J: TRBJ1-3; size: once; DNA: TGTGCCAGCAGCTTTCCGCGGGCCTACGGGGGAAACACCATATATTTT; CDR3: CASSFPRAYGGNTIYF
V: TRBV4-1; D: .; J: TRBJ1-1; size: .; DNA: TGCGCCAGCAGCCAGTGGGGTGAAGCTTTCTTT; CDR3: CASSQWGEAFF
V: TRBV7-9; D: .; J: TRBJ2-7; size: .; DNA: TGTGCCAGCAGCTTCGGACCGAACTACGAGCAGTACTTC; CDR3: CASSFGPNYEQYF
V: TRBV7-6; D: TRBD2; J: TRBJ2-7; size: .; DNA: TGTGCCAGCAGCCGGACTAGCGGGAGAGGTGGCTACGAGCAGTACTTC; CDR3: CASSRTSGRGGYEQYF
V: TRBV7-6; D: .; J: TRBJ1-4; size: few; DNA: TGTGCCAGCAGCTTAGACAGTCACAGGGTGTTTTTT; CDR3: CASSLDSHRVFF
V: TRBV5-4; D: TRBD1; J: TRBJ1-3; size: .; DNA: TGTGCCAGCAGCGGGGGACAGGCGAGCTCTGGAAACACCATATATTTT; CDR3: CASSGGQASSGNTIYF
V: TRBV7-6; D: .; J: TRBJ1-2; size: .; DNA: TGTGCCAGCAGCTTAGCCGGGGGCGGGGGCTACACCTTC; CDR3: CASSLAGGGGYTF
V: TRBV27; D: .; J: TRBJ2-7; size: once; DNA: TGTGCCAGCAGCCCGACGGGCTACGAGCAGTACTTC; CDR3: CASSPTGYEQYF
V: TRBV5-6; D: .; J: TRBJ1-1; size: once; DNA: TGTGCCAGCAGCTTTGGTTCTGAAGCTTTCTTT; CDR3: CASSFGSEAFF
V: TRBV6-6; D: .; J: TRBJ2-3; size: once; DNA: TGTGCCAGCAGGGGGACAAGCACAGATACGCAGTATTTT; CDR3: CASRGTSTDTQYF
V: TRBV4-1; D: .; J: TRBJ1-4; size: .; DNA: TGCGCCAGCAGCCATCATGTCCCGGAAAAACTGTTTTTT; CDR3: CASSHHVPEKLFF
V: TRBV5-1; D: .; J: TRBJ2-1; size: .; DNA: TGCGCCAGCAGCATACTTCAGACGAAGCCACATGGATACTTTGAGCAGTTCTTC; CDR3: CASSILQTKPHGYFEQFF
V: TRBV10-3; D: .; J: TRBJ2-1; size: .; DNA: TGTGCCATCAGTGATCGGGGGAGCTCCTACAATGAGCAGTTCTTC; CDR3: CAISDRGSSYNEQFF
V: TRBV21-1; D: .; J: TRBJ1-1; size: .; DNA: TGTGCCAGCACAACTAGAGGGACAGGGCGGAGATACACTGAAGCTTTCTTT; CDR3: CASTTRGTGRRYTEAFF
V: TRBV9; D: TRBD2; J: TRBJ2-2; size: .; DNA: TGTGCCAGCAGCGTACGAGCGGGGGTAGGTTACGCCGGGGAGCTGTTTTTT; CDR3: CASSVRAGVGYAGELFF
V: TRBV13; D: TRBD2; J: TRBJ2-3; size: .; DNA: TGTGCCAGCAGCTTAGGACTAGCGGGAGTCACAGATACGCAGTATTTT; CDR3: CASSLGLAGVTDTQYF
V: TRBV19; D: .; J: TRBJ2-7; size: .; DNA: TGTGCCAGTAGTCAATACAGCCAGGTAGGGCACTCCTACGAGCAGTACTTC; CDR3: CASSQYSQVGHSYEQYF
V: TRBV5-1; D: .; J: TRBJ1-2; size: .; DNA: TGCGCCAGCAGCTTGGACGGCCTCTATGGCTACACCTTC; CDR3: CASSLDGLYGYTF
V: TRBV29-1; D: TRBD1; J: TRBJ2-3; size: .; DNA: TGCAGCGTTGACGACCCCCGAACAGGGGAACACATCGATACGCAGTATTTT; CDR3: CSVDDPRTGEHIDTQYF
V: TRBV4-2; D: TRBD2; J: TRBJ2-1; size: .; DNA: TGTGCCAGCAGCCAAGTAGCGGGGGGGGCCGCGAATGAGCAGTTCTTC; CDR3: CASSQVAGGAANEQFF
V: TRBV7-9; D: .; J: TRBJ1-2; size: .; DNA: TGTGCCAGCAGCCTCGAGGCGGACAGCCGCTCCTTC; CDR3: CASSLEADSRSF
V: TRBV6-5; D: .; J: TRBJ1-1; size: .; DNA: TGTGCCAGCAGTAGTAACACTGAAGCTTTCTTT; CDR3: CASSSNTEAFF
V: TRBV10-3; D: .; J: TRBJ1-6; size: once; DNA: TGTGCCATCAGTGAGTTACAGGATCGCTATAATTCACCCCTCCACTTT; CDR3: CAISELQDRYNSPLHF
V: TRBV28; D: TRBD1; J: TRBJ1-5; size: .; DNA: TGTGCCAGCAGTCTCACACAACTCGGGACAGGGGGCCTTGAGCCCCAGCATTTT; CDR3: CASSLTQLGTGGLEPQHF
V: TRBV11-2; D: .; J: TRBJ1-4; size: .; DNA: TGTGCCAGCAGCCCAGAGCTGGGGGCAGAAGAAAAACTGTTTTTT; CDR3: CASSPELGAEEKLFF
V: TRBV4-1; D: .; J: TRBJ2-1; size: .; DNA: TGCGCCAGCAGCCTAAGCGCCGTGGATGAGCAGTTCTTC; CDR3: CASSLSAVDEQFF
V: TRBV6-5; D: .; J: TRBJ1-1; size: .; DNA: TGTGCCAGCAGTTATTTTCTGAACACTGAAGCTTTCTTT; CDR3: CASSYFLNTEAFF
V: TRBV27; D: .; J: TRBJ2-7; size: .; DNA: TGTGCCAGCAGGATTTCCTACGAGCAGTACTTC; CDR3: CASRISYEQYF
V: TRBV6-6; D: .; J: TRBJ2-5; size: once; DNA: TGTGCCAGCAGTGCCAGTAGTGTGGGGGAGACCCAGTACTTC; CDR3: CASSASSVGETQYF
V: TRBV27; D: .; J: TRBJ2-1; size: .; DNA: TGTGCCAGCAGTTTAGTAACCGGGACCTACAATGAGCAGTTCTTC; CDR3: CASSLVTGTYNEQFF
V: TRBV29-1; D: TRBD2; J: TRBJ2-7; size: .; DNA: TGCAGCGTTACGCGGGAGAACTCCTACGAGCAGTACTTC; CDR3: CSVTRENSYEQYF
V: TRBV19; D: .; J: TRBJ2-1; size: .; DNA: TGTGCCAGTAGTATAACATACTCGGGAAGCTCCTACAATGAGCAGTTCTTC; CDR3: CASSITYSGSSYNEQFF
V: TRBV15; D: .; J: TRBJ2-7; size: .; DNA: TGTGCCACCAGCAGCGAGGGAGGTGGCCGCGAGCAGTACTTC; CDR3: CATSSEGGGREQYF
V: TRBV5-1; D: TRBD2; J: TRBJ2-3; size: .; DNA: TGCGCCAGCAGCTTGACTAGCGGGTCCACAGATACGCAGTATTTT; CDR3: CASSLTSGSTDTQYF
V: TRBV9; D: .; J: TRBJ2-4; size: once; DNA: TGTGCCAGCAGCGAATCGGGTAGCGAAAACATTCAGTACTTC; CDR3: CASSESGSENIQYF
V: TRBV9; D: TRBD1; J: TRBJ1-1; size: few; DNA: TGTGCCAGCAGCGGGACAGGGATCGACACTGAAGCTTTCTTT; CDR3: CASSGTGIDTEAFF
V: TRBV6-5; D: TRBD1; J: TRBJ1-1; size: .; DNA: TGTGCCAGCGGGACAGGGGGGAACACTGAAGCTTTCTTT; CDR3: CASGTGGNTEAFF
V: TRBV27; D: TRBD2; J: TRBJ2-1; size: .; DNA: TGTGCCAGCAGTTTCGCGGGAGAGTACAATGAGCAGTTCTTC; CDR3: CASSFAGEYNEQFF